Below are 5 T cell receptor beta chains sequenced from a single sample in a study of T cells after yellow fever vaccination. MiXCR was run by TCRdb on the 5' RACE reads, yielding one entry per CDR3 protein. The sample has about 120,000 distinct CDR3 sequences; roughly 10% are singletons. Here the sequenced sample was CD8+ T cells sorted from PBMCs, taken on the day of the yellow fever booster vaccination. These receptors were taken from a man in his late teens or twenties who received the YFV17D yellow fever vaccine.

This chain uses TRBV12-3 or TRBV12-4 with TRBJ1-2; possibly TRBD1 for D (5 bases). Trimming stripped 1 base from V and 2 bases from J, with 14 bases between. The CDR3 runs to 16 residues. The CDR3 protein is CASSLVGSGANYGYTF. Here the CDR3 DNA reads TGTGCCAGCAGTTTAGTGGGTAGTGGGGCAAACTATGGCTACACCTTC.

The CDR3 is CASSLTSVGDDIQYF. The CDR3 DNA reads TGTGCCAGCAGTTTAACTTCGGTGGGGGATGACATTCAGTACTTC. The chain is built from TRBV27 and TRBJ2-4, with D possibly called TRBD1 or TRBD2 (5 bases each). There are 15 residues in the CDR3. CDR1 is MNHEY and CDR2 is SMNVEV in the germline V gene (reference sequence). The V end lost 2 bases, the J end lost 8 bases, and 16 bases lay between the germline ends.

The chain couples TRBV4-1 to TRBJ1-2, with D uncertain. CDR1 and CDR2 (germline): MGHRA, YSYEKL. Between the trimmed V and J ends, which lost 3 bases and 7 bases, there was a span of 12 bases. The CDR3 is 13 amino acids. CDR3 DNA sequence: TGCGCCAGCAGCCAGCCGCGTGTTTCTGGCTACACCTTC. Encoded protein: CASSQPRVSGYTF.

This clonotype has just a few counts. The rearrangement joins TRBV6-5 to TRBJ1-1, with 9 bases lining up with TRBD1. Per the germline V gene, CDR1 is MNHEY and CDR2 is SVGAGI. The CDR3 runs to 16 residues. Germline trimming cut 6 bases from V and 11 bases from J; bases unmatched to any gene: 19. CDR3 DNA: TGTGCCAGCAGCAAAATATGGGACAGGGTGGATACCCTGGCTTTCTTT. Encoded protein: CASSKIWDRVDTLAFF.

This clonotype was observed a few times. The DNA of the CDR3 is TGTGCCACCAGCACCCAGCGGGGGGGTACATATGAGCAGTTCTTC. It encodes CATSTQRGGTYEQFF. The V and J genes are TRBV15 and TRBJ2-1; 10 bases match TRBD2. V lost 4 bases to trimming and J lost 8 bases; unmatched junction nucleotides: 8. The CDR3 has 15 amino acids. In germline, CDR1 is LNHNV, CDR2 YYDKDF (reference sequence).